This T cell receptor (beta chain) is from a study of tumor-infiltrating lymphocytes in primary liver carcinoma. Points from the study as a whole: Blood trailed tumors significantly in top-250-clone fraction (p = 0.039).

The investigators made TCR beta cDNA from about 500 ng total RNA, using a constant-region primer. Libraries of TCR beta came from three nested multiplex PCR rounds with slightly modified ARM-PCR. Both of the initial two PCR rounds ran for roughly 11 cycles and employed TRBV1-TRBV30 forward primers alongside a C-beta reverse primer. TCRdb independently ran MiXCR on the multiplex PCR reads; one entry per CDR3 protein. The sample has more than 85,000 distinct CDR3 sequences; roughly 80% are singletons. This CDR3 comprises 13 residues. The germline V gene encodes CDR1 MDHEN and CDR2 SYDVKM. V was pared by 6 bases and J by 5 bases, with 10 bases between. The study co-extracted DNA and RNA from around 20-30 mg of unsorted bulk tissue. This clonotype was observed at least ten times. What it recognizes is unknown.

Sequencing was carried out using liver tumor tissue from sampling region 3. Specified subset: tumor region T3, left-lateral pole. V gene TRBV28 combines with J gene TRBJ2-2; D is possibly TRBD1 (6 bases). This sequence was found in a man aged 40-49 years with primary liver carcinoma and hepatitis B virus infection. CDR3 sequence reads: CASRRGGTGELFF. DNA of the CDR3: TGTGCCAGCAGAAGAGGGGGAACCGGGGAGCTGTTTTTT.